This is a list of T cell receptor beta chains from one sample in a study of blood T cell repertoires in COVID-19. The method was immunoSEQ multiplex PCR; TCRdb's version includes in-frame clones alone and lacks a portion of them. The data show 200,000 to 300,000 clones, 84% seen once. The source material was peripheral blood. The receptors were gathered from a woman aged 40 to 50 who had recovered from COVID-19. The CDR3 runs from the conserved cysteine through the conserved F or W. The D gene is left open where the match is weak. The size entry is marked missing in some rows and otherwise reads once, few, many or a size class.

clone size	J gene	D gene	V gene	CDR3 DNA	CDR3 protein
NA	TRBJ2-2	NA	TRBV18	TGTGCCAGCTCAATCAGGGACATCGACGGGGAGCTGTTTTTT	CASSIRDIDGELFF
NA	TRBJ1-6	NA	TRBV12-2	TGTGCAAGTCGCTTAGGAGGGCGACAGGAGCCATCCTATAATTCACCCCTCCACTTT	CASRLGGRQEPSYNSPLHF
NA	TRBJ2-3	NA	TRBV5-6	TGTGCCAGCAGTTTAGATAGCACAGATACGCAGTATTTT	CASSLDSTDTQYF
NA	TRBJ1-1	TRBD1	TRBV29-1	TGCAGCGGCGGAGCGGGACAGGGTATGAACACTGAAGCTTTCTTT	CSGGAGQGMNTEAFF
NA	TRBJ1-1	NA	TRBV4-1	TGCGCCAGCAGCCAAGTGGGATATCAGGGGACCACTGAAGCTTTCTTT	CASSQVGYQGTTEAFF
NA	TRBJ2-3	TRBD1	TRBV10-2	TGCGCCAGCAGACTTCGACAGGGCGCAGATACGCAGTATTTT	CASRLRQGADTQYF
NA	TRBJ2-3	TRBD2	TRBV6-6	TGTGCCAGCACACCGCGGGGGGACAGCACAGATACGCAGTATTTT	CASTPRGDSTDTQYF
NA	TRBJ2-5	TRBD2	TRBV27	TGTGCCAGCAGCCACACTCGGGCTAGCGGCCAAGAGACCCAGTACTTC	CASSHTRASGQETQYF
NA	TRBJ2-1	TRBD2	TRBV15	TGTGCCACCAGCAGGGGACTAGCGGGGAACAATGAGCAGTTCTTC	CATSRGLAGNNEQFF
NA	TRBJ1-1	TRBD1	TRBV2	TGTGCCAGCAACCCGGGACAGCTGAACACTGAAGCTTTCTTT	CASNPGQLNTEAFF
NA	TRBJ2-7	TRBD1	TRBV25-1	TGTGCCAGCTCCCTTGGGACAGGGTTATACGAGCAGTACTTC	CASSLGTGLYEQYF
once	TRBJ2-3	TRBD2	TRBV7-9	TGTGCCAGCAGCTTTCCAGCGGGGGGCACAGATACGCAGTATTTT	CASSFPAGGTDTQYF
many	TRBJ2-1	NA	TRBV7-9	TGTGCCAGCAGCTTGGGGGGGCCCCCGTATGATGAGCAGTTCTTC	CASSLGGPPYDEQFF
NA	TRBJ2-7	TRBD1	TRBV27	TGTGCCAGCAGTTACCGGGACAGGGTCTACGAGCAGTACTTC	CASSYRDRVYEQYF
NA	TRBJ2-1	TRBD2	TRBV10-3	TGTGCCATCAGTGAGGCCGGGGGGGCCACCTACAATGAGCAGTTCTTC	CAISEAGGATYNEQFF
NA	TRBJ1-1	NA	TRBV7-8	TGTGCCAGCAGCCGATCTAGGCAGACCCTTAGCACTGAAGCTTTCTTT	CASSRSRQTLSTEAFF
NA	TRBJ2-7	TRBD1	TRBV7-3	TGTGCCAGCAGCTCGATCACCGGGGGACAGGGTTCGAGGGAGCAGTACTTC	CASSSITGGQGSREQYF